The next 30 T cell receptor beta chains were all read from a single sample in a study of blood T cell repertoires in COVID-19. Assay used: immunoSEQ multiplex PCR; TCRdb lists only in-frame clones, some missing. Altogether roughly 83,000 clones are present, roughly 86% being singletons, with the ten largest covering roughly 8%. Sequencing was carried out using peripheral blood. Receptor source: a man aged 45-65 years with active COVID-19.

The rearrangement uses TRBV9 and TRBJ2-5; 8 bases line up with TRBD2. Germline V gene data show CDR1 as SGDLS and CDR2 as YYNGEE. This CDR3 is built from 17 residues. With 3 bases clipped from V and 3 bases from J, the junction kept 13 bases outside the gene matches. CDR3 sequence: CASSADVGLAVEETQYF. In DNA form, the CDR3 reads TGTGCCAGCAGCGCGGACGTTGGACTAGCTGTTGAAGAGACCCAGTACTTC.

The rearrangement links TRBV6-2 or TRBV6-3 to TRBJ2-7; 11 bases line up with TRBD2. Per the germline V gene, CDR1 is MNHEY and CDR2 is SVGEGT. CDR3 length: 15 residues. With V trimmed by 4 bases and J by 3 bases, 5 bases remained unmatched. CDR3 nucleotides: TGTGCCAGCAGTTTTCAGGGGACTAGCGGCTACGAGCAGTACTTC. Its protein product is CASSFQGTSGYEQYF.

This clone was observed a few times. DNA for the CDR3: TGCGCCAGCAGCTTGTCCTCCCTTAGCGGGGGTAGCCAGACCCAGTACTTC. Amino acid sequence: CASSLSSLSGGSQTQYF. The rearrangement links TRBV5-1 to TRBJ2-5, with TRBD2 matching over 9 bases. The CDR3 is made up of 17 amino acids. Unmatched junction bases numbered 13, after V lost 1 base and J lost 6 bases. From germline, CDR1 is SGHRS and CDR2 YFSETQ. The full variable domain, completed using reference TRBV5-1 and TRBJ2-5, is KAGVTQTPRYLIKTRGQQVTLSCSPISGHRSVSWYQQTPGQGLQFLFEYFSETQRNKGNFPGRFSGRQFSNSRSEMNVSTLELGDSALYLCASSLSSLSGGSQTQYFGPGTRLLVL.

This clone appeared a few times. Other DNA sequences in this sample translate to the same CDR3. The CDR3 loop is CASSLGLGDTQYF. CDR3 in DNA: TGTGCCAGCAGTCTGGGACTCGGGGATACGCAGTATTTT. The V call is TRBV12-3 or TRBV12-4, the J call TRBJ2-3; TRBD2 might be the D (6 bases). The CDR3 is 13 residues long. V lost 5 bases and J lost 6, with 12 bases in between.

The CDR3 nucleotides are TGCGCCAGCAGCCAAGGGGGACTAGCGGGAGTCGGCACCGGGGAGCTGTTTTTT. This translates into CASSQGGLAGVGTGELFF. J is TRBJ2-2 and V is TRBV4-1, with TRBD2 matching 14 bases. Germline CDR1 MGHRA, CDR2 YSYEKL. The length of the CDR3 is 18 residues. The V and J ends lost 1 base and 4 bases, in that order; junction bases with no gene match: 5.

This clone appeared a single time. The rearrangement links TRBV6-6 to TRBJ1-5; a possible D gene is TRBD1 (5 bases). The V end was cut by 8 bases, the J end by 2 bases, with 13 bases between. CDR3 length: 14 residues. Germline assignment: CDR1 MNHNY and CDR2 SVGAGI (reference sequence). The CDR3 DNA is TGTGCCAGCTCAGGGCCTCGGGGCAATCAGCCCCAGCATTTT. Protein: CASSGPRGNQPQHF.

The V call is TRBV5-4, the J call TRBJ2-5, with 9 nucleotides matching TRBD1. CDR1 SGHNT and CDR2 YYREEE come from the germline V gene (reference sequence). The CDR3 runs 14 residues. The trim removed 5 bases at V and 3 bases at J, leaving 5 bases unmatched. CDR3 region: CASRRQGVEETQYF. The CDR3 nucleotides are TGTGCCAGCAGAAGACAGGGGGTGGAAGAGACCCAGTACTTC. Variable domain in full (rest from reference TRBV5-4 and TRBJ2-5): ETGVTQSPTHLIKTRGQQVTLRCSSQSGHNTVSWYQQALGQGPQFIFQYYREEENGRGNFPPRFSGLQFPNYSSELNVNALELDDSALYLCASRRQGVEETQYFGPGTRLLVL.

The rearrangement links TRBV19 to TRBJ2-2; TRBD2 matches at 7 bases. The CDR3 consists of 19 residues. V lost 4 bases and J lost 1; bases outside the gene matches: 15. In germline, CDR1 is LNHDA, CDR2 SQIVND (reference sequence). The CDR3 region is CASSKQAGASGRNTGELFF. Written as DNA, the CDR3 is TGTGCCAGTAGTAAGCAGGCGGGAGCTAGCGGCCGGAACACCGGGGAGCTGTTTTTT.

The genes are TRBV6-5 and TRBJ1-6; no firm D call. This CDR3 comprises 15 residues. Germline values: CDR1 MNHEY, CDR2 SVGAGI. The V end lost 5 bases, the J end lost 5 bases, and 13 bases lay between the germline ends. CDR3 in amino acids: CASSLRGFDNSPLHF. CDR3 nucleotide sequence: TGTGCCAGCAGTCTTCGGGGTTTCGATAATTCACCCCTCCACTTT.

J is TRBJ2-7 and V is TRBV14; D ambiguous. V lost 0 bases to trimming and J lost 3 bases, with 12 bases between them. The length of the CDR3 is 15 residues. The germline gives CDR1 SGHDN, CDR2 FVKESK. The CDR3 region has the DNA TGTGCCAGCAGCCAAGATGAAAGACACAGCTACGAGCAGTACTTC. Translation: CASSQDERHSYEQYF.

The chain links TRBV7-3 to TRBJ2-6, with D possibly being TRBD1 (5 bases). The CDR3 covers 15 residues. Trimming pared 5 bases from V and 0 bases from J, leaving 8 bases between. Germline V gives CDR1 SGHTA, CDR2 FQGTGA. This chain's CDR3 is CASSRQISGANVLTF. The CDR3 DNA follows: TGTGCCAGCAGCCGACAGATCTCTGGGGCCAACGTCCTGACTTTC.

This chain connects TRBV19 to TRBJ2-3, with 11 nucleotides matching TRBD1. The CDR3 has 15 amino acids. The germline V gene has CDR1 LNHDA and CDR2 SQIVND (reference sequence). The ends lost 3 bases at V and 4 bases at J; junction bases unmatched: 3. The CDR3: CASSIWGQGADTQYF. In DNA form, the CDR3 reads TGTGCCAGTAGTATTTGGGGACAGGGGGCAGATACGCAGTATTTT.

The genes are TRBV27 and TRBJ1-3; the match to TRBD1 covers 7 bases. The V and J ends lost 5 bases and 4 bases, in that order; junction bases with no gene match: 2. The CDR3 has 13 amino acids. CDR1 MNHEY and CDR2 SMNVEV come from the germline V gene (reference sequence). In DNA, the CDR3 is TGTGCCAGCAGTACAGGGGCCGGAAACACCATATATTTT. Translation: CASSTGAGNTIYF.

V is TRBV28 and J is TRBJ1-5; TRBD1 matches at 10 bases. In germline, CDR1 is MDHEN, CDR2 SYDVKM. The CDR3 spans 18 residues. With V trimmed by 3 bases and J by 2 bases, 10 bases remained unmatched. This CDR3 is CASSLTGTGVPGNQPQHF. CDR3 DNA sequence: TGTGCCAGCAGTTTGACCGGGACAGGGGTTCCAGGCAATCAGCCCCAGCATTTT.

This clone has ten or more counts. The chain couples TRBV15 to TRBJ1-1; unclear D gene. CDR3 length: 14 amino acids. Between the trimmed V and J ends, which lost 0 bases and 4 bases, there was a span of 9 bases. Germline loops: CDR1 LNHNV, CDR2 YYDKDF (reference sequence). This CDR3 is CATSRERRGTEAFF. CDR3 sequence (DNA): TGTGCCACCAGCAGAGAACGGCGGGGCACTGAAGCTTTCTTT.

The chain is built from TRBV21-1 and TRBJ1-2; TRBD1 is the table's D call, not checked against the DNA. TRBV21-1 is described as a pseudogene. CDR3 length: 15 residues. The CDR3 is CASSKRGHRSYGYTF. CDR3 bases: TGTGCCAGCAGCAAGAGGGGACACAGAAGCTATGGCTACACCTTC.

This clone was seen more than once but under ten times. The chain is built from TRBV7-3 and TRBJ1-1; D is unresolved. The CDR3 extends over 14 amino acids. The V end was cut by 2 bases, the J end by 1 base, with 8 bases between. CDR1 is SGHTA, CDR2 FQGTGA, per germline. CDR3 amino acids: CASSLGGENTEAFF. The DNA for the CDR3 is TGTGCCAGCAGCTTAGGCGGGGAGAACACTGAAGCTTTCTTT.

The chain employs TRBV9 and TRBJ1-2; D uncertain. Germline V gene data show CDR1 as SGDLS and CDR2 as YYNGEE. V lost 0 bases and J lost 6, with 12 bases in between. This CDR3 is 14 amino acids long. CDR3 in DNA: TGTGCCAGCAGCGTAGCTGGAGGAGGGCATGGCTACACCTTC. Amino acids: CASSVAGGGHGYTF.

V usage is TRBV5-4 and J usage is TRBJ2-3; weak D call: TRBD2 (6 bases). Trimming took 0 bases from V and 5 from J, leaving 16 bases between them. CDR1 is SGHNT, CDR2 YYREEE, per germline (reference sequence). This CDR3 region has 16 residues. The CDR3 reads CASSLGRSGWGDTQYF. The CDR3 nucleotides are TGTGCCAGCAGCTTGGGGCGTAGCGGTTGGGGAGATACGCAGTATTTT.

This chain links TRBV27 with TRBJ2-4; 9 bases fit TRBD1. The CDR3 loop spans 15 amino acids. Losses at the gene ends were 4 bases for V and 5 bases for J; bases not matched to a gene: 6. Germline V CDR1 and CDR2: MNHEY, SMNVEV (reference sequence). CDR3 region: CASSSLGQGQNIQYF. CDR3 in DNA: TGTGCCAGCAGTTCCCTCGGACAGGGGCAAAACATTCAGTACTTC.

The V call is TRBV15, the J call TRBJ1-5; D is unclear. The V and J ends lost 1 base and 0 bases respectively, with 19 bases between them. CDR3 length: 19 amino acids. From germline, CDR1 is LNHNV and CDR2 YYDKDF (reference sequence). Here the CDR3 reads CATSRGMGTRVYSNQPQHF. The CDR3 nucleotides are TGTGCCACCAGCAGAGGGATGGGTACGAGGGTTTATAGCAATCAGCCCCAGCATTTT. Filled out from reference TRBV15 and TRBJ1-5, the complete variable domain reads DAMVIQNPRYQVTQFGKPVTLSCSQTLNHNVMYWYQQKSSQAPKLLFHYYDKDFNNEADTPDNFQSRRPNTSFCFLDIRSPGLGDTAMYLCATSRGMGTRVYSNQPQHFGDGTRLSIL.

The chain recombines TRBV18 with TRBJ2-2; no definite D call. Germline V gene sequence: CDR1 KGHSH, CDR2 LQKENI. The ends were cut back, 1 base at V and 2 bases at J, with 8 bases in the middle. CDR3 length: 15 amino acids. CDR3 amino acids: CASSPRADNTGELFF. The CDR3, as DNA: TGTGCCAGCTCACCACGTGCGGATAACACCGGGGAGCTGTTTTTT.

This chain links TRBV12-3 or TRBV12-4 with TRBJ1-3; the D gene is possibly TRBD1 (6 bases). The CDR3 has 12 residues. The germline V and J ends were trimmed by 8 bases and 4 bases, with 9 bases remaining between them. The CDR3 bases are TGTGCCAGCGGGACACCAGGAAACACCATATATTTT. Translated: CASGTPGNTIYF.

V usage is TRBV19 and J usage is TRBJ1-5, with D perhaps TRBD1 (5 bases). The V and J ends lost 5 bases and 5 bases respectively, with 19 bases between them. Germline V gene data show CDR1 as LNHDA and CDR2 as SQIVND (reference sequence). This CDR3 spans 16 amino acids. CDR3 region: CASSLSGGVDDQPQHF. The CDR3 coding sequence is TGTGCCAGTAGTCTGAGTGGGGGGGTAGACGATCAGCCCCAGCATTTT.

The chain is built from TRBV5-6 and TRBJ2-7; 8 bases line up with TRBD2. Trimming removed 0 bases from V and 3 bases from J; junction bases left unmatched: 8. This CDR3 is 16 amino acids long. Germline V gene lookup returns CDR1 SGHDT and CDR2 YYEEEE. CDR3 coding DNA: TGTGCCAGCAGCTTGGGTAGCGGGGAGTTCTACTACGAGCAGTACTTC. Amino acid sequence: CASSLGSGEFYYEQYF. The whole variable domain, remainder taken from reference TRBV5-6 and TRBJ2-7, is DAGVTQSPTHLIKTRGQQVTLRCSPKSGHDTVSWYQQALGQGPQFIFQYYEEEERQRGNFPDRFSGHQFPNYSSELNVNALLLGDSALYLCASSLGSGEFYYEQYFGPGTRLTVT.

This chain uses TRBV3-1 (or the pseudogene TRBV3-2) with TRBJ1-1; no firm D call. V lost 0 bases, J lost 0 bases, and 11 bases lay in between. This CDR3 is built from 16 residues. Germline V gene data show CDR1 as LGHDT and CDR2 as YNNKEL (reference sequence). The CDR3 coding sequence is TGTGCCAGCAGCCAAGATGGTAAGGGAGTGAACACTGAAGCTTTCTTT. Its translation: CASSQDGKGVNTEAFF.

In this sample, this clone turned up once. The gene calls are TRBV7-3 and TRBJ2-7; D remains ambiguous. Trimming took 3 bases from V and 5 from J, leaving 17 bases between them. The germline V gene encodes CDR1 SGHTA and CDR2 FQGTGA. The CDR3 loop spans 15 amino acids. CDR3 in amino acids: CASSLSPREVNEQYF. The CDR3 coding sequence is TGTGCCAGCAGCTTGTCACCTAGAGAGGTTAACGAGCAGTACTTC.

As for this clone: One junction end disagrees with the germline gene, perhaps due to a read error. The V call is TRBV9, the J call TRBJ2-7, with 11 bases aligning to TRBD2. Germline CDR1 SGDLS, CDR2 YYNGEE. The length of the CDR3 is 16 residues. The DNA of the CDR3 is TGTACCAGCAGCGCCTTCGGTAGCGGGGGGGCTTACGAGCAGTACTTC. Protein sequence: CTSSAFGSGGAYEQYF.

The chain is built from TRBV19 and TRBJ2-5, with D uncertain. V lost 1 base and J lost 7, with 7 bases in between. Germline V gene data show CDR1 as LNHDA and CDR2 as SQIVND (reference sequence). There are 12 residues in the CDR3. The CDR3 is CASSIGSGTQYF. In nucleotides, the CDR3 is TGTGCCAGTAGTATAGGGTCCGGGACCCAGTACTTC.

This clone showed up just once. This chain uses TRBV9 with TRBJ2-1; the match to TRBD1 covers 7 bases. The CDR3 extends over 14 amino acids. Germline V CDR1 and CDR2: SGDLS, YYNGEE. With 2 bases clipped from V and 5 bases from J, the junction kept 4 bases outside the gene matches. CDR3 region: CASSVSQGDNEQFF. The CDR3 nucleotides read TGTGCCAGCAGCGTGTCTCAGGGGGACAATGAGCAGTTCTTC.